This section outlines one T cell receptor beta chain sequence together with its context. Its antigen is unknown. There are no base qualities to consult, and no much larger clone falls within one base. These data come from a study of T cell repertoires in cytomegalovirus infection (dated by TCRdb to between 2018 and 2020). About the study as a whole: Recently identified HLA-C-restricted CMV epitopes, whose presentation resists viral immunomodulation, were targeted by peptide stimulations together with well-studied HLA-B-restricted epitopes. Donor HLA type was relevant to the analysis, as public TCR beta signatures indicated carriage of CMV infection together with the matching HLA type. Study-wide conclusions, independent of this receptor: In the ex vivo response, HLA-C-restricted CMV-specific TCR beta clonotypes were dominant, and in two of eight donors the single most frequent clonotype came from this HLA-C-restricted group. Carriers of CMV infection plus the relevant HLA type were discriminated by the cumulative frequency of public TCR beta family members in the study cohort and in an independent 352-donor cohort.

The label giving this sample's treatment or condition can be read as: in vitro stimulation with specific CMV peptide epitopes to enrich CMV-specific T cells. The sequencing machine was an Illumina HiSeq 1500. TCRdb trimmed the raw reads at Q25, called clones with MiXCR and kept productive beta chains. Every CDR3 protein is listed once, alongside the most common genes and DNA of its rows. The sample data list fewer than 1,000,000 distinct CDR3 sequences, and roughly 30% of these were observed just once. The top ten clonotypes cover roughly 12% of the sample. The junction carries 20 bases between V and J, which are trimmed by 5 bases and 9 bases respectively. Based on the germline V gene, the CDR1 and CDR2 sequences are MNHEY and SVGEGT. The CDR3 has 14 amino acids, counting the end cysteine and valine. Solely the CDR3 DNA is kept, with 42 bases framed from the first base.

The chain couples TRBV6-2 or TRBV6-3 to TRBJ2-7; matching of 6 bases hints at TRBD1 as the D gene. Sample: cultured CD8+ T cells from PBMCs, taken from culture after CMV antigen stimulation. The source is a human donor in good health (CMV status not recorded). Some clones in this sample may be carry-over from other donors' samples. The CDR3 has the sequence CASSEGDLSRGQYV. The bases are TGTGCCAGCAGTGAGGGGGACCTTTCTCGGGGGCAGTACGTC.